A few counts support the clone carrying this T cell receptor (beta chain). The data stem from a study of blood T cell repertoires in COVID-19. The V and J ends lost 3 bases and 0 bases respectively, with 15 bases between them. Germline V gene lookup returns CDR1 DFQATT and CDR2 SNEGSKA (reference sequence). The length of the CDR3 is 15 residues. This table comes from immunoSEQ multiplex PCR, and its TCRdb copy is limited to in-frame clones, with some not included. The data contain about 89,000 clones, roughly 80% of them singletons. The chain combines TRBV20-1 with TRBJ2-7; tentative D call: TRBD2 (6 bases). This clonotype was sampled from a man in his 70s with COVID-19, enrolled during active disease. Material for sequencing was peripheral blood. CDR3 sequence (DNA): TGCAGTGCTAGTTCCCTAGCGTTGGGCTCCTACGAGCAGTACTTC. The encoded protein is CSASSLALGSYEQYF.